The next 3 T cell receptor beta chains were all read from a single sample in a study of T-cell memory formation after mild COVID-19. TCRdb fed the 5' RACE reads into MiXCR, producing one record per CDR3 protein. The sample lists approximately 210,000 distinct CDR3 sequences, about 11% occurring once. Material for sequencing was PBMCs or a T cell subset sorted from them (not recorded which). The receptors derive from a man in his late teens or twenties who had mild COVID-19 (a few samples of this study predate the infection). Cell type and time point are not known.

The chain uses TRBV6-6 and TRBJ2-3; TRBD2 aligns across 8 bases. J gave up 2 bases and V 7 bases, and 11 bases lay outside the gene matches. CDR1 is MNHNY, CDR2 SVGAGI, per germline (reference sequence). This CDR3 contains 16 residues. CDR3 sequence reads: CASNRRLAGSTDTQYF. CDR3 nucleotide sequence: TGTGCCAGCAACAGGAGGCTAGCGGGCTCCACAGATACGCAGTATTTT.

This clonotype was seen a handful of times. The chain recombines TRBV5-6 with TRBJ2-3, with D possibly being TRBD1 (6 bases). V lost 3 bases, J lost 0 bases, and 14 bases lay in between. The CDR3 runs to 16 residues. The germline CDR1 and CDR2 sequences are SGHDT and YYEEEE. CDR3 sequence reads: CASSSSGTQSTDTQYF. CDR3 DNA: TGTGCCAGCAGCTCCTCCGGGACACAGAGCACAGATACGCAGTATTTT.

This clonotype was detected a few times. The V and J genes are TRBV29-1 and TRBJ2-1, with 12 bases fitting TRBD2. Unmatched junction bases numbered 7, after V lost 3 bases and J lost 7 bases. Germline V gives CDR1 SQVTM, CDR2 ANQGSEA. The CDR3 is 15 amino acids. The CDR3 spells CSVDALAGGPNEQFF. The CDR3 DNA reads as TGCAGCGTTGACGCCCTAGCGGGGGGGCCAAATGAGCAGTTCTTC.